These T cell receptor beta chains were read from a single sample in a study of T cells in localized non-small cell lung cancer. Produced via immunoSEQ multiplex PCR; TCRdb's table is partial and in-frame only. The sample contains about 70,000 clones, 85% to 90% of which appear only once. Material: peripheral blood, obtained before any cancer treatment. These receptors originate from a male donor aged 60 or over with stage III squamous cell lung carcinoma. Both conserved end residues are part of each CDR3. Each record gives: CDR3 protein, V gene, J gene.

CASSSGPRETQYF	TRBV11-3	TRBJ2-5
CASSLTGNTEAFF	TRBV4-3	TRBJ1-1
CASHPPGRGGRGGDTQYF	TRBV18	TRBJ2-3
CASSSGTDYGYTF	TRBV7-9	TRBJ1-2
CASSLGTGGAQPRENTQYF	TRBV7-9	TRBJ2-3
CASSEQGLGRRAGNTIYF	TRBV6-1	TRBJ1-3
CASSLTTRDYSNQPQHF	TRBV5-1	TRBJ1-5
CASSSAGGPLTQYF	TRBV6-6	TRBJ2-5
CASSEYGAGQETQYF	TRBV25-1	TRBJ2-5
CASSATGGINYGYTF	TRBV11-2	TRBJ1-2
CASSPPAGLEETQYF	TRBV18	TRBJ2-5
CASRSMQGWSEAFF	TRBV28	TRBJ1-1
CASVRDVTYGYTF	TRBV7-2	TRBJ1-2
CASSVAVNSNQPQHF	TRBV2	TRBJ1-5
CASSVRVGESPLHF	TRBV7-9	TRBJ1-6
CASSQLGLYNSPLHF	TRBV25-1	TRBJ1-6
CASSFGGDGSF	TRBV12-1	TRBJ2-7
CASSPLASGGSSTDTQYF	TRBV28	TRBJ2-3
CASSFNRRITEAFF	TRBV7-6	TRBJ1-1
CASSFGRLQETQYF	TRBV19	TRBJ2-5
CASSQDWAGVETQYF	TRBV4-1	TRBJ2-5
CASSPLGDTEAFF	TRBV18	TRBJ1-1
CASLDGANYGYTF	TRBV28	TRBJ1-2
CASSHYSGTGTEAFF	TRBV7-2	TRBJ1-1
CASSLTEYTEAFF	TRBV7-2	TRBJ1-1
CATRPGQGINQPQHF	TRBV15	TRBJ1-5
CASREDSTSTDTQYF	TRBV6-1	TRBJ2-3
CASSEPRGTNSDTQYF	TRBV25-1	TRBJ2-3
CASSSIQGSKLFF	TRBV6-6	TRBJ1-4
CASSQQGTEAFF	TRBV11-3	TRBJ1-1
CASSSRTGGGNEKLFF	TRBV13	TRBJ1-4
CASSQWGARNTGELFF	TRBV19	TRBJ2-2
CASSLDRASGANVLTF	TRBV7-2	TRBJ2-6
CASMRGTDTQYF	TRBV6-1	TRBJ2-3
CASKASGANVLTF	TRBV2	TRBJ2-6
CAWRDRGGKLFF	TRBV30	TRBJ1-4
CASSLRGYGANVLTF	TRBV5-6	TRBJ2-6